One sample yielded the 24 T cell receptor beta chains listed below, sequenced in a study of T cell responses to AZD1222 COVID-19 vaccine. Here immunoSEQ multiplex PCR was the method, and the copy in TCRdb shows in-frame clones only, minus some. This sample has 130,000 to 150,000 clones, with about nine tenths found just once. The specimen comprised peripheral blood, sampled on day 0 of AZD1222 vaccination. These TCRs come from an adult in good health.

V gene TRBV9 combines with J gene TRBJ2-1; D is possibly TRBD1 or TRBD2 (5 bases each). The CDR3 is 15 amino acids. V was trimmed by 0 bases and J by 11 bases, leaving 18 bases between them. Germline CDR1 reads SGDLS; CDR2 reads YYNGEE. The CDR3 DNA is TGTGCCAGCAGCGTAGTGGCAAGGTCTGGGGGAAAGCAGTTCTTC. This translates into CASSVVARSGGKQFF.

The chain is built from TRBV12-3 or TRBV12-4 and TRBJ2-3; D is unresolved. The germline V and J ends were trimmed by 7 bases and 6 bases, with 8 bases remaining between them. This CDR3 comprises 11 residues. CDR3 sequence (DNA): TGTGCCAGCACCAAGCGTGATACGCAGTATTTT. Translation gives CASTKRDTQYF.

V usage is TRBV5-1 and J usage is TRBJ1-2; a possible D gene is TRBD1 (5 bases). Germline CDR1 and CDR2: SGHRS and YFSETQ. With 0 bases removed from V and 4 bases from J, the gap between germline ends came to 13 bases. There are 15 residues in the CDR3. DNA of the CDR3: TGCGCCAGCAGCTTGGATGGGCAGGGACTCTATGGCTACACCTTC. Its protein product is CASSLDGQGLYGYTF. Complete variable domain (other parts from reference TRBV5-1 and TRBJ1-2): KAGVTQTPRYLIKTRGQQVTLSCSPISGHRSVSWYQQTPGQGLQFLFEYFSETQRNKGNFPGRFSGRQFSNSRSEMNVSTLELGDSALYLCASSLDGQGLYGYTFGSGTRLTVV.

The chain joins TRBV6-5 to TRBJ2-3; D might be TRBD1 (5 bases). Trimming removed 0 bases at V and 8 bases at J, with 12 bases between. CDR3 size: 14 residues. Germline CDR1 MNHEY, CDR2 SVGAGI. The CDR3 DNA reads as TGTGCCAGCAGTTACTCGGGCAGGGTAACTACGCAGTATTTT. It codes for CASSYSGRVTTQYF.

This clone was recorded once. V is TRBV11-3 and J is TRBJ1-2, with D possibly being TRBD1 (5 bases). Germline-derived CDR1 and CDR2 are SGHNT and YENEEA. This CDR3 is built from 15 residues. With 1 base removed from V and 5 bases from J, the gap between germline ends came to 14 bases. CDR3 amino acids: CASSLGSGTEYGYTF. As DNA, the CDR3 is TGTGCCAGCAGCTTAGGGAGCGGGACTGAATATGGCTACACCTTC.

This chain joins TRBV3-1 (or the pseudogene TRBV3-2) and TRBJ2-7, with D maybe TRBD2 (5 bases). The germline V and J ends were trimmed by 4 bases and 2 bases, with 12 bases remaining between them. Germline CDR1 reads LGHDT; CDR2 reads YNNKEL (reference sequence). The CDR3 is made up of 14 amino acids. CDR3 protein: CASSPLSGPYEQYF. Here the CDR3 DNA reads TGTGCCAGCAGCCCTCTAAGCGGTCCCTACGAGCAGTACTTC.

V gene TRBV2 combines with J gene TRBJ2-3; 7 nucleotides match TRBD1. Germline CDR1 is SNHLY and CDR2 is FYNNEI. The CDR3 loop spans 11 amino acids. The V gene end was trimmed by 6 bases and the J gene end by 12 bases; junction bases not matched to a gene: 6. The CDR3 DNA sequence: TGTGCCAGCAGAAGGACAGGCCTTCAGTATTTT. Translating it yields CASRRTGLQYF.

The V and J genes are TRBV11-3 and TRBJ1-3; the D is unclear. V lost 5 bases and J 1 base, leaving 6 bases between the germline ends. The V gene's germline CDR1 is SGHNT and CDR2 YENEEA. This CDR3 is 13 amino acids long. The CDR3 DNA follows: TGTGCCAGCAGCACGGGTTCTGGAAACACCATATATTTT. Protein product: CASSTGSGNTIYF.

This rearrangement joins TRBV7-9 to TRBJ1-2; 8 nucleotides agree with TRBD1. The ends lost 4 bases at V and 1 base at J; junction bases unmatched: 8. This CDR3 has 16 residues. Germline V CDR1 and CDR2: SEHNR, FQNEAQ (reference sequence). CDR3 sequence reads: CASSSLTGGRNYGYTF. CDR3 bases: TGTGCCAGCAGCTCTCTTACAGGGGGTCGTAACTATGGCTACACCTTC.

V is TRBV4-1 and J is TRBJ1-5; D is undetermined. The CDR3 extends over 15 amino acids. The ends were cut back, 2 bases at V and 6 bases at J, with 14 bases in the middle. CDR1 and CDR2 (germline): MGHRA, YSYEKL. The CDR3 DNA sequence: TGCGCCAGCAGCCAAACGCGGACCCCCCGTCAGCCCCAGCATTTT. It is translated as CASSQTRTPRQPQHF.

This rearrangement joins TRBV5-1 to TRBJ2-1, with D tentatively TRBD2 (6 bases). V was clipped by 6 bases and J by 8 bases, with 18 bases between them. The CDR3 covers 14 residues. Germline V lookup: CDR1 SGHRS, CDR2 YFSETQ. This CDR3 is CASKTGLSGDEQFF. CDR3 nucleotide sequence: TGCGCCAGCAAAACGGGACTCTCGGGCGATGAGCAGTTCTTC.

This chain connects TRBV6-2 or TRBV6-3 to TRBJ1-5; D remains ambiguous. CDR3 length equals 15 residues. From germline, CDR1 is MNHEY and CDR2 SVGEGT. Trimming cost V 2 bases and J 4 bases, with 12 bases left between them. The CDR3 nucleotides are TGTGCCAGCAGTTACAACCCGCCCCTAAATCAGCCCCAGCATTTT. Residues: CASSYNPPLNQPQHF.

The chain is built from TRBV15 and TRBJ2-7; 8 bases match TRBD2. V gave up 8 bases and J gave up 4 bases; unmatched junction bases: 10. The CDR3 is 14 residues long. The germline CDR1 and CDR2 sequences are LNHNV and YYDKDF (reference sequence). This chain's CDR3 is CATALGLAGYEQYF. The DNA for the CDR3 is TGTGCCACCGCCCTGGGGCTAGCGGGTTACGAGCAGTACTTC. The variable domain in full, with the rest retrieved from reference TRBV15 and TRBJ2-7, is DAMVIQNPRYQVTQFGKPVTLSCSQTLNHNVMYWYQQKSSQAPKLLFHYYDKDFNNEADTPDNFQSRRPNTSFCFLDIRSPGLGDTAMYLCATALGLAGYEQYFGPGTRLTVT.

The CDR3 nucleotides read TGTGCCAGCAGCCACCGGGATAACTATGGCTACACCTTC. This sequence encodes CASSHRDNYGYTF. J is TRBJ1-2 and V is TRBV7-9; D not resolved. Trimming took off 5 bases at V and 1 base at J, with 8 bases between the two ends. In germline, CDR1 is SEHNR, CDR2 FQNEAQ (reference sequence). This CDR3 is 13 amino acids long.

This chain links TRBV7-2 with TRBJ2-6; TRBD2 agrees at 9 bases. Germline lookup yields CDR1 SGHTA and CDR2 FQGNSA. After removal of 5 bases from V and 1 base from J, the junction contained 12 bases not matched to a gene. CDR3 size: 19 residues. CDR3 in DNA: TGTGCCAGCAGCCCCTCTGCGGGAGGGCCCGGGTCTGGGGCCAACGTCCTGACTTTC. The encoded protein is CASSPSAGGPGSGANVLTF.

The V gene is TRBV27, the J gene TRBJ1-1; TRBD1 might be the D (5 bases). This CDR3 has 15 amino acids. Trimming shortened V by 0 bases and J by 4 bases, and 12 bases separated the two germline ends. The germline V gene encodes CDR1 MNHEY and CDR2 SMNVEV (reference sequence). The CDR3 nucleotides read TGTGCCAGCAGTTTATCCCAGGGACGGACCACTGAAGCTTTCTTT. Protein sequence: CASSLSQGRTTEAFF.

CDR3 amino acids: CASSDPGGYSPLHF. The CDR3 DNA sequence: TGTGCCAGCAGTGACCCCGGGGGCTATTCACCCCTCCACTTT. The gene calls are TRBV6-1 and TRBJ1-6, with D possibly matching TRBD1 (6 bases). Trimming stripped 3 bases from V and 8 bases from J, with 11 bases between. The CDR3 runs 14 residues. CDR1 is MNHNS and CDR2 is SASEGT in the germline V gene.

The CDR3 DNA reads as TGTGCCAGCAGCTTGCCTGGGGGCATCGGGGAGCTGTTTTTT. It is translated as CASSLPGGIGELFF. The chain links TRBV5-4 to TRBJ2-2; D is possibly TRBD1 (6 bases). Germline lookup yields CDR1 SGHNT and CDR2 YYREEE (reference sequence). Deletions cut 1 base from V and 7 bases from J, with 11 bases between. CDR3 length equals 14 residues.

The J gene is TRBJ1-2, the V gene TRBV14; 10 bases are shared with TRBD1. The CDR3 is 16 amino acids. From germline, CDR1 is SGHDN and CDR2 FVKESK. Germline trimming cut 4 bases from V and 5 bases from J; bases unmatched to any gene: 10. Written as DNA, the CDR3 is TGTGCCAGCAGCCTCTTAGACAGGGGGCGCAGATATGGCTACACCTTC. As protein: CASSLLDRGRRYGYTF.

The chain couples TRBV3-1 (or the pseudogene TRBV3-2) to TRBJ1-1, with a tentative D call TRBD1 (5 bases). V lost 1 base, J lost 5 bases, and 8 bases lay in between. Germline lookup yields CDR1 LGHDT and CDR2 YNNKEL (reference sequence). This CDR3 comprises 13 residues. CDR3 DNA: TGTGCCAGCAGCCAAGGGGGGGAGACTGAAGCTTTCTTT. As protein: CASSQGGETEAFF.

The chain has TRBV3-1 (or the pseudogene TRBV3-2) and TRBJ2-3, with TRBD1 identical over 9 bases. The CDR3 has 16 residues. Germline V CDR1 and CDR2: LGHDT, YNNKEL (reference sequence). The V segment lost 0 bases and the J segment 4 bases; nucleotides outside the gene matches: 5. CDR3 region: CASSQDPTGGADTQYF. CDR3 DNA sequence: TGTGCCAGCAGCCAAGATCCGACAGGGGGGGCAGATACGCAGTATTTT.

V and J are TRBV7-6 and TRBJ2-7, with D possibly TRBD1 on 5 matching bases. The CDR3 runs to 13 residues. Per germline, CDR1 SGHVS and CDR2 FNYEAQ. The V end lost 1 base, the J end lost 6 bases, and 10 bases lay between the germline ends. The CDR3 is CASSLDRQGEQYF. CDR3 bases: TGTGCCAGCAGCTTAGATCGGCAGGGCGAGCAGTACTTC.

The rearrangement uses TRBV2 and TRBJ2-3, with 14 bases lining up with TRBD2. CDR1 and CDR2 from the germline V gene are SNHLY and FYNNEI. The CDR3 consists of 15 residues. V was clipped by 7 bases and J by 7 bases; unmatched bases: 7. CDR3 sequence: CASTIRTSGGNTQYF. CDR3 coding DNA: TGTGCCAGCACCATAAGGACTAGCGGGGGGAATACGCAGTATTTT.

This clone has just a few counts. The CDR3 protein is CASSTSGGAADTQYF. For the CDR3, the DNA is TGTGCCAGCAGTACTAGCGGGGGGGCGGCAGATACGCAGTATTTT. V gene TRBV6-5 combines with J gene TRBJ2-3; 13 bases fit TRBD2. Germline lookup yields CDR1 MNHEY and CDR2 SVGAGI. This CDR3 is built from 15 residues. Trimming removed 5 bases from V and 4 bases from J; junction bases left unmatched: 3.